Each of the 26 T cell receptor beta chains below was sequenced from the same sample in a study of CD4+ T cells in melanoma (dated 2022 in TCRdb). The library was made by the immunoSEQ multiplex PCR assay. TCRdb carries this immuneACCESS record with in-frame sequences only. Its versions omit some clonotypes, under half of them owing to an unresolved V gene in the studies checked, with the rest unexplained. A total of 18,000 or so clones appear in this sample, around four fifths of them only once. 4% to 5.5% of the sample is held by the ten biggest clonotypes. What was sequenced was cells from a culture (not recorded whether cultured in vitro). Source of these receptors: a human donor with melanoma.

The V call is TRBV7-8, the J call TRBJ1-1; TRBD1 is a possible D gene (6 bases). CDR1 SGHVS and CDR2 FQNEAQ come from the germline V gene. This CDR3 has 14 amino acids. The ends were cut back, 3 bases at V and 0 bases at J, with 8 bases in the middle. In nucleotides, the CDR3 is TGTGCCAGCAGCTTGGACAGAATGAACACTGAAGCTTTCTTT. Its protein product is CASSLDRMNTEAFF.

The gene calls are TRBV19 and TRBJ1-2, with D maybe TRBD1 (5 bases). Germline loops: CDR1 LNHDA, CDR2 SQIVND (reference sequence). V dropped 8 bases and J dropped 6 bases, with 16 bases sitting between them. This CDR3 region has 13 residues. The CDR3 sequence is CASGGWGVDGYTF. CDR3 nucleotide sequence: TGTGCCAGTGGCGGCTGGGGGGTCGATGGCTACACCTTC.

CDR3 in amino acids: CASRVTTGEAFF. In DNA form, the CDR3 reads TGTGCCAGCAGGGTAACGACAGGTGAAGCTTTCTTT. This chain connects TRBV6-1 to TRBJ1-1; TRBD1 is a possible D gene (6 bases). Trimming left V 6 bases short and J 7 bases short, with 12 bases between. Germline values: CDR1 MNHNS, CDR2 SASEGT. The length of the CDR3 is 12 residues.

This chain links TRBV6-1 with TRBJ1-2; D uncertain. CDR1 and CDR2 (germline): MNHNS, SASEGT. There are 15 residues in the CDR3. Trimming shortened V by 1 base and J by 8 bases, and 17 bases separated the two germline ends. The CDR3 DNA sequence: TGTGCCAGCAGTGAAGGAGCCAGAAGTCTTATCGGCTACACCTTC. Residues: CASSEGARSLIGYTF.

The chain carries TRBV5-6 and TRBJ1-5, with D tentatively TRBD1 (6 bases). Trimming took off 2 bases at V and 7 bases at J, with 16 bases between the two ends. This CDR3 is built from 15 residues. CDR1 is SGHDT, CDR2 YYEEEE, per germline. CDR3 loop: CASSFFSGVTQPQHF. The CDR3 DNA sequence: TGTGCCAGCAGCTTCTTCTCAGGGGTCACACAGCCCCAGCATTTT.

The gene calls are TRBV10-2 and TRBJ1-6, with TRBD1 matching 8 bases. CDR1 and CDR2 from the germline V gene are WSHSY and SAAADI. V shed 7 bases and J 8 bases; nucleotides not matched to a gene: 10. The CDR3 extends over 15 amino acids. The CDR3 protein is CASTRSGQGDSPLHF. CDR3 in DNA: TGCGCCAGCACTCGCTCTGGACAGGGCGATTCACCCCTCCACTTT.

This clone was seen more than once but under ten times. The chain employs TRBV29-1 and TRBJ2-3; 7 bases are a match to TRBD1. Germline lookup yields CDR1 SQVTM and CDR2 ANQGSEA. V shed 1 base, J shed 4 bases, and the junction held 5 bases outside the gene matches. CDR3 length: 14 residues. CDR3 DNA sequence: TGCAGCGTTGAAGTGGGTCAGGGGGCAGATACGCAGTATTTT. Its translation is CSVEVGQGADTQYF.

The table lists this clone with a count of one. The chain employs TRBV6-1 and TRBJ2-6; no firm D call. This CDR3 comprises 16 residues. Germline CDR1 is MNHNS and CDR2 is SASEGT. V lost 2 bases, J lost 0 bases, and 8 bases lay in between. The CDR3 region is CASSEQASSGANVLTF. The CDR3 DNA follows: TGTGCCAGCAGTGAACAGGCCAGCTCTGGGGCCAACGTCCTGACTTTC.

The J gene is TRBJ1-2, the V gene TRBV6-1, with no clear D. Germline V gives CDR1 MNHNS, CDR2 SASEGT. V was cut by 2 bases and J by 3 bases, with 4 bases left in between. The CDR3 is made up of 12 amino acids. CDR3 in amino acids: CASSEQDYGYTF. CDR3 bases: TGTGCCAGCAGTGAACAGGACTATGGCTACACCTTC.

This clone was counted only a few times. V and J are TRBV7-9 and TRBJ2-3; D call uncertain. The CDR3 is 14 residues long. V was pared by 1 base and J by 2 bases, with 7 bases between. Germline CDR1 is SEHNR and CDR2 is FQNEAQ (reference sequence). The CDR3 nucleotides read TGTGCCAGCAGCTTAGGCTTACCCACAGATACGCAGTATTTT. Its translation is CASSLGLPTDTQYF.

The chain couples TRBV5-1 to TRBJ2-2; 8 nucleotides agree with TRBD1. CDR1 and CDR2 from the germline V gene are SGHRS and YFSETQ. The CDR3 is made up of 14 amino acids. The J segment lost 6 bases and the V segment lost 4 bases, leaving 5 bases of the junction unmatched. In DNA form, the CDR3 reads TGCGCCAGCAGCGAACAGGGGGTGGCCGGGGAGCTGTTTTTT. As protein: CASSEQGVAGELFF. The variable domain in full, completed from reference TRBV5-1 and TRBJ2-2, reads KAGVTQTPRYLIKTRGQQVTLSCSPISGHRSVSWYQQTPGQGLQFLFEYFSETQRNKGNFPGRFSGRQFSNSRSEMNVSTLELGDSALYLCASSEQGVAGELFFGEGSRLTVL.

This sequence joins TRBV11-3 and TRBJ2-3, with D unclear. Trimming left V 4 bases short and J 9 bases short, with 11 bases between. The CDR3 has 12 residues. Germline values: CDR1 SGHNT, CDR2 YENEEA. The DNA of the CDR3 is TGTGCCAGCAGCTCTACACAGACGACGCAGTATTTT. Its protein product is CASSSTQTTQYF.

The rearrangement uses TRBV27 and TRBJ2-7, with D maybe TRBD2 (7 bases). V lost 5 bases, J lost 0 bases, and 17 bases lay in between. The CDR3 loop spans 16 amino acids. Germline V gene data show CDR1 as MNHEY and CDR2 as SMNVEV (reference sequence). This CDR3 reads CASSRGAGGDSYEQYF. DNA for the CDR3: TGTGCCAGCAGTCGGGGGGCCGGTGGGGACTCCTACGAGCAGTACTTC.

The chain employs TRBV6-5 and TRBJ2-2, with D possibly TRBD2 on 6 matching bases. Trimming shortened V by 3 bases and J by 5 bases, and 13 bases separated the two germline ends. The germline V gene encodes CDR1 MNHEY and CDR2 SVGAGI. The CDR3 runs 15 residues. Written as DNA, the CDR3 is TGTGCCAGCAGTTATGGAGGGAGAGGGACCGGGGAGCTGTTTTTT. Its translation: CASSYGGRGTGELFF.

The V call is TRBV19, the J call TRBJ1-2; D is unresolved. The CDR3 loop spans 15 amino acids. V lost 6 bases and J 8 bases, leaving 22 bases between the germline ends. Germline V lookup: CDR1 LNHDA, CDR2 SQIVND (reference sequence). The CDR3 region is CASRPMLGPLGGYTF. The CDR3 DNA reads TGTGCCAGTAGACCTATGCTAGGCCCCTTGGGGGGCTACACCTTC.

The chain carries TRBV5-1 and TRBJ2-5; D unresolved. V dropped 2 bases and J dropped 1 base, with 12 bases sitting between them. In germline, CDR1 is SGHRS, CDR2 YFSETQ. The CDR3 contains 15 residues. The CDR3 loop reads CASSLGPPPQETQYF. CDR3 coding DNA: TGCGCCAGCAGCTTAGGCCCGCCCCCCCAAGAGACCCAGTACTTC.

This chain connects TRBV2 to TRBJ1-2, with D uncertain. Deletions cut 4 bases from V and 8 bases from J, with 20 bases between. This CDR3 is built from 15 residues. The germline V gene encodes CDR1 SNHLY and CDR2 FYNNEI. CDR3 sequence (DNA): TGTGCCAGCAGTGCAACGGGAGCCGTGAGAGGAGGCTACACCTTC. Translation: CASSATGAVRGGYTF. Full variable domain (outside the CDR3, taken from reference TRBV2 and TRBJ1-2): EPEVTQTPSHQVTQMGQEVILRCVPISNHLYFYWYRQILGQKVEFLVSFYNNEISEKSEIFDDQFSVERPDGSNFTLKIRSTKLEDSAMYFCASSATGAVRGGYTFGSGTRLTVV.

V usage is TRBV5-1 and J usage is TRBJ2-1; 12 bases fit TRBD2. The junction had 5 bases not matched to a gene; V was cut back by 0 bases and J by 10 bases. From germline, CDR1 is SGHRS and CDR2 YFSETQ. This CDR3 spans 15 amino acids. The CDR3 loop reads CASSLVTSGGREQFF. CDR3 DNA: TGCGCCAGCAGCTTGGTTACTAGCGGGGGGAGGGAGCAGTTCTTC.

The chain combines TRBV6-6 with TRBJ2-2; 7 bases are a match to TRBD1. CDR1 and CDR2 (germline): MNHNY, SVGAGI (reference sequence). The V and J ends lost 4 bases and 2 bases, in that order; junction bases with no gene match: 4. The length of the CDR3 is 15 residues. The CDR3 coding sequence is TGTGCCAGCAGTTCGGCAGGGGGAAACACCGGGGAGCTGTTTTTT. This sequence encodes CASSSAGGNTGELFF.

The chain employs TRBV5-8 and TRBJ2-3, with unresolved D. Germline CDR1 SGHTS, CDR2 YDEGEE. CDR3 length: 17 residues. V was cut by 0 bases and J by 2 bases, with 16 bases left in between. The CDR3, as DNA: TGTGCCAGCAGCTTGGTACAGCGATCGTATCCCACAGATACGCAGTATTTT. Residues: CASSLVQRSYPTDTQYF.

The V gene is TRBV5-1, the J gene TRBJ1-1, with TRBD1 identical over 9 bases. The CDR3 is 16 amino acids. Germline CDR1 and CDR2: SGHRS and YFSETQ. The trim removed 4 bases at V and 3 bases at J, leaving 10 bases unmatched. CDR3 amino acids: CASSRVLQGADTEAFF. The CDR3 DNA follows: TGCGCCAGCAGCCGCGTTTTACAGGGGGCAGACACTGAAGCTTTCTTT. Supplemented by reference TRBV5-1 and TRBJ1-1, the full variable domain reads KAGVTQTPRYLIKTRGQQVTLSCSPISGHRSVSWYQQTPGQGLQFLFEYFSETQRNKGNFPGRFSGRQFSNSRSEMNVSTLELGDSALYLCASSRVLQGADTEAFFGQGTRLTVV.

The CDR3 DNA sequence: TGTGCCAGCAGTTACTCTGGCAATGAGCAGTTCTTC. Amino acids: CASSYSGNEQFF. The chain is built from TRBV6-5 and TRBJ2-1; no clear D gene. V was cut by 0 bases and J by 6 bases, with 3 bases left in between. The germline V gene has CDR1 MNHEY and CDR2 SVGAGI. This CDR3 comprises 12 residues.

The sample holds one count of this clone. The chain combines TRBV13 with TRBJ1-2, with D uncertain. Between the trimmed V and J ends, which lost 5 bases and 6 bases, there was a span of 7 bases. Per germline, CDR1 PRHDT and CDR2 FYEKMQ (reference sequence). The CDR3 is made up of 11 amino acids. The CDR3 DNA reads TGTGCCAGCAGCCCATCGAATGGCTACACCTTC. As protein: CASSPSNGYTF.

J is TRBJ2-4 and V is TRBV27, with 7 bases lining up with TRBD2. The CDR3 is 14 amino acids. Per the germline V gene, CDR1 is MNHEY and CDR2 is SMNVEV (reference sequence). V lost 0 bases and J lost 8; bases outside the gene matches: 4. The CDR3 region is CASSLSSGGDIQYF. In nucleotides, the CDR3 is TGTGCCAGCAGTTTATCTAGTGGGGGGGACATTCAGTACTTC.

The V call is TRBV9, the J call TRBJ2-2, with TRBD1 matching over 10 bases. V was clipped by 1 base and J by 2 bases; unmatched bases: 14. This CDR3 has 20 amino acids. Germline V gene data show CDR1 as SGDLS and CDR2 as YYNGEE. The DNA of the CDR3 is TGTGCCAGCAGCGTACGCCGGGACAGGGGCCCCCGGACAAACACCGGGGAGCTGTTTTTT. Its protein product is CASSVRRDRGPRTNTGELFF. Filled out from reference TRBV9 and TRBJ2-2, the complete variable domain reads DSGVTQTPKHLITATGQRVTLRCSPRSGDLSVYWYQQSLDQGLQFLIQYYNGEERAKGNILERFSAQQFPDLHSELNLSSLELGDSALYFCASSVRRDRGPRTNTGELFFGEGSRLTVL.

The chain has TRBV30 and TRBJ1-5; D unclear. The CDR3 consists of 13 residues. Germline V gives CDR1 GTSNPN, CDR2 SVGIG (reference sequence). With 3 bases removed from V and 7 bases from J, the gap between germline ends came to 13 bases. The CDR3 nucleotides are TGTGCCTGGAGCCGCGGTTTTGAACAGCCCCAGCATTTT. This translates into CAWSRGFEQPQHF. Full variable domain (remainder filled in from reference TRBV30 and TRBJ1-5): SQTIHQWPATLVQPVGSPLSLECTVEGTSNPNLYWYRQAAGRGLQLLFYSVGIGQISSEVPQNLSASRPQDRQFILSSKKLLLSDSGFYLCAWSRGFEQPQHFGDGTRLSIL.